This is a list of T cell receptor beta chains from one sample in a study of shared clonotypes between healthy human individuals. Some clones are missing from TCRdb's copy, which holds only in-frame ones; the method was immunoSEQ multiplex PCR. Here the sample spans over 2 million clones, around 92% being singletons. Source material: naive CD4+ T cells from PBMCs. The receptors shown here come from a young man in good health. Some clones in this sample may be carry-over from other donors' samples. Both conserved end residues are part of each CDR3. D genes are given only for firm matches. Part of the rows lack a size; the others show once, few, many or a class for expanded clones.

TRBD1 TRBJ1-2 - TRBV6-5 TGTGCCAGCAGTTACTCGGGACAGGGTTACGGCTACACCTTC CASSYSGQGYGYTF
- TRBJ2-7 - TRBV27 TGTGCCAGCAGCCCAAGACCGGACGGATCCTACGAGCAGTACTTC CASSPRPDGSYEQYF
- TRBJ1-4 - TRBV18 TGTGCCAGCTCACTCAACACGGCGGGGCTAAATGAAAAACTGTTTTTT CASSLNTAGLNEKLFF
TRBD1 TRBJ1-4 - TRBV19 TGTGCCAGTAGCCCAGGGGGCCCAACTAATGAAAAACTGTTTTTT CASSPGGPTNEKLFF
- TRBJ2-7 - TRBV15 TGTGCCACCAGCAGAACCTTGGGCCCCCGAGCCCTTTACGAGCAGTACTTC CATSRTLGPRALYEQYF
- TRBJ1-3 - TRBV29-1 TGCAGCGTTGACCCAGGGCAAGGAAACACCATATATTTT CSVDPGQGNTIYF
TRBD1 TRBJ2-5 - TRBV27 TGTGCCAGCGCAAACAGGGGGCCGAAAGAGACCCAGTACTTC CASANRGPKETQYF
TRBD2 TRBJ2-2 - TRBV7-9 TGTGCCAGCAGCCGGGGCCCTAGCGGGAGGGCGAACACCGGGGAGCTGTTTTTT CASSRGPSGRANTGELFF
- TRBJ2-7 - TRBV6-5 TGTGCCAGCAGTCCCCAGCCCCCGTTTGGCGAGCAGTACTTC CASSPQPPFGEQYF
TRBD1 TRBJ1-2 once TRBV19 TGTGCCAGTAGTCAAACAGGGGCCGTCGGCTACACCTTC CASSQTGAVGYTF
- TRBJ1-5 once TRBV5-1 TGCGCCAGCAGCGCGGAAGGGATAGGGGATCAGCCCCAGCATTTT CASSAEGIGDQPQHF
- TRBJ2-1 - TRBV18 TGTGCCAGCTCACCCCCCGGGCCCTCCTACAATGAGCAGTTCTTC CASSPPGPSYNEQFF
- TRBJ2-1 - TRBV11-2 TGTGCCAGCAGCCCCGGACCGAGCAATGAGCAGTTCTTC CASSPGPSNEQFF
- TRBJ2-5 - TRBV6-5 TGTGCCAGCAGTTCACTACGTGGGGGGAAACGGGAGACCCAGTACTTC CASSSLRGGKRETQYF
- TRBJ1-5 - TRBV7-3 TGTGCCAGCAGCTTAACTCCAGGGGATGGCAATCAGCCCCAGCATTTT CASSLTPGDGNQPQHF
- TRBJ2-4 once TRBV27 TGTGCCAGCAGTTTATGGGGGCACGAAAACATTCAGTACTTC CASSLWGHENIQYF
- TRBJ2-1 - TRBV6-5 TGTGCCAGCAGTTCCCCTGGGCGGGCTGAGCAGTTCTTC CASSSPGRAEQFF
TRBD1 TRBJ1-1 - TRBV7-9 TGTGCCAGCAGCCGACGACAGGGGCCTTTGAACACTGAAGCTTTCTTT CASSRRQGPLNTEAFF
- TRBJ2-7 once TRBV6-1 TGTGCCAGCAGTGATAAGTCGGGACCGCCAGGGTACGAGCAGTACTTC CASSDKSGPPGYEQYF
TRBD1 TRBJ2-7 - TRBV4-1 TGCGCCAGCAGCCAAGCGGGGACAGGGGGCTACGAGCAGTACTTC CASSQAGTGGYEQYF
- TRBJ1-4 - TRBV6-6 TGTGCCGGTGGGGGTCCTAATGAAAAACTGTTTTTT CAGGGPNEKLFF
- TRBJ1-2 - TRBV2 TGTGCCAGCAGTGATGGTTATGGCTACACCTTC CASSDGYGYTF
- TRBJ2-2 - TRBV1 TGCACCAGCAGCCAAGATGGCCAGGACTTTGCCGGGGAGCTGTTTTTT CTSSQDGQDFAGELFF
TRBD2 TRBJ2-5 once TRBV15 TGTGCCACCAGCAGAGAGAGAGCGGGGGGCGCCGAGTACTTC CATSRERAGGAEYF
TRBD1 TRBJ1-2 - TRBV27 TGTGCCAGCAGTTATAACAGGGGGGTGGACTATGGCTACACCTTC CASSYNRGVDYGYTF
- TRBJ2-1 - TRBV5-6 TGTGCCAGCAGCTTGGGGAGCTCCTACAATGAGCAGTTCTTC CASSLGSSYNEQFF
TRBD2 TRBJ2-7 - TRBV18 TGTGCCAGCTCACCCGGAGTAGCGGGAGGGGGCGGCGAGCAGTACTTC CASSPGVAGGGGEQYF
TRBD1 TRBJ1-1 - TRBV18 TGTGCCAGCTCACCGGTTCCGGGACAGCGGAGGAACACTGAAGCTTTCTTT CASSPVPGQRRNTEAFF
- TRBJ2-7 - TRBV7-2 TGTGCCAGCAGCTTTAGGGTCACAAGTTCCTACGAGCAGTACTTC CASSFRVTSSYEQYF
TRBD2 TRBJ2-1 - TRBV10-1 TGCGCCAGCAGTGAGGGGCTAGCGGGATCAAGAACGACGGGTGAGCAGTTCTTC CASSEGLAGSRTTGEQFF
- TRBJ1-2 - TRBV28 TGTGCCAGCAGTTTAGGACCGAACTATGGCTACACCTTC CASSLGPNYGYTF
TRBD2 TRBJ2-5 - TRBV27 TGTGCCAGCAGTTTAGGGGCAGCGGGAGGTGCAGAGACCCAGTACTTC CASSLGAAGGAETQYF
TRBD1 TRBJ2-5 - TRBV4-2 TGTGCCAGCAGCCAGGGACAGGGGATCTTTGAGACCCAGTACTTC CASSQGQGIFETQYF
- TRBJ1-1 - TRBV10-2 TGCGCCAGCAGTGATTTCGGGGTCACTGAAGCTTTCTTT CASSDFGVTEAFF
- TRBJ1-4 - TRBV6-5 TGTGCCAGCAGTTACTCTTTCAGAGCTGAAAAACTGTTTTTT CASSYSFRAEKLFF
TRBD2 TRBJ2-5 - TRBV2 TGTGCCAGCTTAGGTGTGGTAGGGGAGGGCCAGTACTTC CASLGVVGEGQYF
TRBD1 TRBJ1-1 - TRBV28 TGTGCCAGCAGTTCGACAGGGGGCGCTGAAGCTTTCTTT CASSSTGGAEAFF
- TRBJ1-1 - TRBV19 TGTGCCAGTAGTATTAGGGATGCCACTGAAGCTTTCTTT CASSIRDATEAFF
TRBD1 TRBJ1-4 - TRBV5-8 TGTGCCAGCAGCTTGTTGGGACAGGGGTATAATGAAAAACTGTTTTTT CASSLLGQGYNEKLFF
- TRBJ1-4 - TRBV5-4 TGTGCCAGCAGCTTGTATCCGCGTAATGAAAAACTGTTTTTT CASSLYPRNEKLFF
TRBD2 TRBJ2-3 - TRBV4-1 TGCGCCAGCAGCCAATCCTCGACTAGCGGGAGGCCAGATACGCAGTATTTT CASSQSSTSGRPDTQYF
- TRBJ2-3 - TRBV19 TGTGCCAGTACGCCTGACGGGAGCACAGATACGCAGTATTTT CASTPDGSTDTQYF
- TRBJ1-2 once TRBV28 TGTGCCAGCAGACCGGGACATAACTATGGCTACACCTTC CASRPGHNYGYTF
- TRBJ2-7 - TRBV11-2 TGTGCCAGCAGCTTAGGGTGGCCAGGGAAGGGCTACGAGCAGTACTTC CASSLGWPGKGYEQYF
- TRBJ2-7 - TRBV23-1 TGCGCCAGCAGTCGCTTAGGGATCAAAACCTACGAGCAGTACTTC CASSRLGIKTYEQYF
- TRBJ2-7 once TRBV6-5 TGTGCCAGCAGTTATTCCTCGGGGCAGTCCTACGAGCAGTACTTC CASSYSSGQSYEQYF